This entry lists 9 T cell receptor beta chains sequenced from one sample in a study of T cells in Graves' hyperthyroidism and ophthalmopathy. TCR beta CDR3 regions were amplified from RNA transcripts. Using the HTBI primer set, a first-round RT-PCR was run on the TCR CDR3. From the multiplex PCR reads, TCRdb called clonotypes with MiXCR, one entry per CDR3 protein. This table holds 460,000 or so distinct CDR3 sequences, under 15% found once. The source material was blood. These receptor sequences come from a woman under 30 with Graves' hyperthyroidism.

Many counts were recorded for this clonotype. This chain uses TRBV19 with TRBJ1-5; D may be TRBD1 (5 bases). CDR1 and CDR2 (germline): LNHDA, SQIVND (reference sequence). V lost 6 bases to trimming and J lost 8 bases, with 14 bases between them. CDR3 size: 13 residues. The chain's CDR3 is CASSQRGYEPQHF. Written as DNA, the CDR3 is TGTGCCAGTAGCCAGAGGGGTTACGAGCCCCAGCATTTT.

This clonotype was observed a handful of times. The rearrangement uses TRBV19 and TRBJ1-4; D uncertain. V dropped 4 bases and J dropped 0 bases, with 15 bases sitting between them. Germline CDR1 reads LNHDA; CDR2 reads SQIVND (reference sequence). The CDR3 length is 17 residues. The CDR3 sequence: CASSNPEHISTNEKLFF. In DNA form, the CDR3 reads TGTGCCAGTAGTAACCCCGAACACATATCAACTAATGAAAAACTGTTTTTT.

There are many counts of this clonotype. The J gene is TRBJ1-2, the V gene TRBV6-1, with D unclear. Per germline, CDR1 MNHNS and CDR2 SASEGT. The V end was cut by 6 bases, the J end by 4 bases, with 15 bases between. The CDR3 totals 14 residues. CDR3 coding DNA: TGTGCCAGCAGAACCGGTACCCGGGTCTATGGCTACACCTTC. Its protein is CASRTGTRVYGYTF.

This clonotype occurred many times. This rearrangement joins TRBV10-1 to TRBJ2-7; 8 nucleotides line up with TRBD1. CDR3 size: 15 residues. The V and J ends lost 6 bases and 4 bases, in that order; junction bases with no gene match: 11. Per the germline V gene, CDR1 is WNHNN and CDR2 is SYGVQD (reference sequence). CDR3 protein: CASSPGQVSGYEQYV. In DNA, the CDR3 is TGCGCCAGCAGCCCGGGACAGGTTTCCGGGTACGAGCAGTACGTC.

In this sample, this clonotype turned up many times. The V gene is TRBV6-1, the J gene TRBJ2-7; 12 nucleotides agree with TRBD1. The germline V gene encodes CDR1 MNHNS and CDR2 SASEGT. This CDR3 is 15 amino acids long. The junction had 6 bases not matched to a gene; V was cut back by 5 bases and J by 4 bases. The CDR3 loop is CASSPGQGAVYEQYV. The CDR3, as DNA: TGTGCCAGCAGTCCGGGACAGGGGGCAGTATACGAGCAGTACGTC.

In its sample, this clonotype was seen a few times. The V call is TRBV15, the J call TRBJ2-7; D might be TRBD1 (5 bases). CDR1 LNHNV and CDR2 YYDKDF come from the germline V gene (reference sequence). The CDR3 spans 15 residues. V shed 0 bases and J shed 0 bases, with 9 bases lying between them. The DNA for the CDR3 is TGTGCCACCAGCAGAGATGTGGACAACTCCTACGAGCAGTACTTC. It translates to CATSRDVDNSYEQYF.

The table lists this clonotype with many counts. V gene TRBV7-6 combines with J gene TRBJ2-2; 14 bases agree with TRBD2. In germline, CDR1 is SGHVS, CDR2 FNYEAQ. V was pared by 4 bases and J by 5 bases, with 3 bases of the junction left unmatched. This CDR3 spans 16 amino acids. CDR3 DNA: TGTGCCAGCAGCTCCGGGACTAGCGGGAGAACCGGGGAGCTGTTTTTT. Protein product: CASSSGTSGRTGELFF.

This clonotype was found many times. V gene TRBV2 combines with J gene TRBJ1-5; no clear D gene. V dropped 10 bases and J dropped 5 bases, with 15 bases sitting between them. The CDR3 is made up of 13 amino acids. Germline V gene lookup returns CDR1 SNHLY and CDR2 FYNNEI. CDR3 nucleotides: TGTGCCACCCGCGTTGGGCACTATCAGCCCCAGCATTTT. Translated: CATRVGHYQPQHF.

With respect to this clonotype: This may be a read error: a much more frequent sequence differs by one nucleotide. The V gene is TRBV10-3, the J gene TRBJ2-7; tentatively, D is TRBD1 (6 bases). The CDR3 runs 20 residues. Per germline, CDR1 ENHRY and CDR2 SYGVKD. The chain's CDR3 is CAVSESGQGKVSVWTYEQYF. CDR3 DNA: TGTGCCGTCAGTGAGTCAGGCCAGGGGAAGGTATCGGTTTGGACATACGAGCAGTACTTC.